The 9 T cell receptor beta chains presented below share a single source sample, sequenced in a study of blood T cell repertoires in COVID-19 (TCRdb year 2020). Receptor amplification or capture employed the immunoSEQ multiplex PCR assay. TCRdb mirrors the immuneACCESS table, restricted to in-frame sequences. Some clones are absent from its copies; in checked studies, under half trace to an unresolved V gene, and the reason for the others is unknown. The sample yields 100,000 to 120,000 clones; around 64% were counted once. 1.8% of the sample is in the top ten clones. Material for sequencing was peripheral blood. These receptors all stem from a woman aged 40 to 50 with acute or convalescent COVID-19.

V usage is TRBV19 and J usage is TRBJ1-2; D is ambiguous. The ends were cut back, 3 bases at V and 2 bases at J, with 7 bases in the middle. Germline CDR1 and CDR2: LNHDA and SQIVND (reference sequence). The length of the CDR3 is 13 residues. DNA of the CDR3: TGTGCCAGTAGTATGACCAGGAACTATGGCTACACCTTC. Encoded protein: CASSMTRNYGYTF.

The V call is TRBV2, the J call TRBJ1-4, with D tentatively TRBD1 (6 bases). V lost 5 bases and J lost 3, with 13 bases in between. Per the germline V gene, CDR1 is SNHLY and CDR2 is FYNNEI. CDR3 length: 15 amino acids. The CDR3 reads CASSQYRAANEKLFF. CDR3 nucleotides: TGTGCCAGCAGTCAGTACAGGGCGGCTAATGAAAAACTGTTTTTT.

This clone was seen ten or more times. The rearrangement joins TRBV10-1 to TRBJ2-3; 9 nucleotides line up with TRBD1. Germline assignment: CDR1 WNHNN and CDR2 SYGVQD (reference sequence). V lost 0 bases and J lost 7; bases outside the gene matches: 5. The CDR3 length is 15 residues. CDR3: CASSESGTGINTQYF. The CDR3 DNA sequence: TGCGCCAGCAGTGAGTCTGGGACAGGGATAAATACGCAGTATTTT.

The rearrangement joins TRBV6-1 to TRBJ2-3; 7 bases are a match to TRBD1. The CDR3 loop spans 14 amino acids. Unmatched junction bases numbered 4, after V lost 1 base and J lost 6 bases. The germline V gene encodes CDR1 MNHNS and CDR2 SASEGT. The DNA for the CDR3 is TGTGCCAGCAGTGAAGGGCTCAGGGGGGATACGCAGTATTTT. It codes for CASSEGLRGDTQYF.

The chain is built from TRBV5-5 and TRBJ1-5, with D unclear. V gave up 0 bases and J gave up 9 bases, with 16 bases separating them. Germline values: CDR1 SGHKS, CDR2 YYEKEE (reference sequence). The CDR3 is 15 amino acids. The CDR3 spells CASSLDGPGRWPQHF. In DNA form, the CDR3 reads TGTGCCAGCAGCTTGGATGGGCCAGGTAGGTGGCCCCAGCATTTT. Using reference TRBV5-5 and TRBJ1-5 for the parts outside the CDR3, the full variable domain is DAGVTQSPTHLIKTRGQQVTLRCSPISGHKSVSWYQQVLGQGPQFIFQYYEKEERGRGNFPDRFSARQFPNYSSELNVNALLLGDSALYLCASSLDGPGRWPQHFGDGTRLSIL.

The V and J genes are TRBV7-9 and TRBJ1-2; D is perhaps TRBD1 (6 bases). The CDR3 is made up of 14 amino acids. The germline V gene encodes CDR1 SEHNR and CDR2 FQNEAQ (reference sequence). Trimming removed 5 bases at V and 4 bases at J, with 14 bases between. CDR3 region: CASSPARGFYGYTF. The CDR3 nucleotides read TGTGCCAGCAGCCCAGCCAGGGGCTTCTATGGCTACACCTTC.

The V call is TRBV7-3, the J call TRBJ1-2; TRBD1 might be the D (5 bases). V gave up 5 bases and J gave up 4 bases, with 17 bases separating them. CDR3 length: 15 amino acids. CDR1 is SGHTA, CDR2 FQGTGA, per germline. In DNA form, the CDR3 reads TGTGCCAGCAGCCCAAGCGGGGCTGGGGCCTATGGCTACACCTTC. Translation gives CASSPSGAGAYGYTF.

The genes are TRBV5-1 and TRBJ2-5; 13 nucleotides match TRBD2. Looked up from germline, CDR1 is SGHRS and CDR2 is YFSETQ. V trimming: 4 bases; J trimming: 2 bases; junction bases outside the gene matches: 2. This CDR3 comprises 15 residues. The CDR3 region is CASSKGLAGQETQYF. In nucleotides, the CDR3 is TGCGCCAGCAGCAAGGGACTAGCGGGGCAAGAGACCCAGTACTTC.

The rearrangement links TRBV5-1 to TRBJ2-7; the match to TRBD1 covers 9 bases. CDR3 length equals 14 residues. CDR1 is SGHRS, CDR2 YFSETQ, per germline. Trimming took 5 bases from V and 3 from J; bases not matched to a gene: 6. CDR3 nucleotides: TGCGCCAGCAGGATCGGGACAGGGAGCTACGAGCAGTACTTC. Amino acids: CASRIGTGSYEQYF.